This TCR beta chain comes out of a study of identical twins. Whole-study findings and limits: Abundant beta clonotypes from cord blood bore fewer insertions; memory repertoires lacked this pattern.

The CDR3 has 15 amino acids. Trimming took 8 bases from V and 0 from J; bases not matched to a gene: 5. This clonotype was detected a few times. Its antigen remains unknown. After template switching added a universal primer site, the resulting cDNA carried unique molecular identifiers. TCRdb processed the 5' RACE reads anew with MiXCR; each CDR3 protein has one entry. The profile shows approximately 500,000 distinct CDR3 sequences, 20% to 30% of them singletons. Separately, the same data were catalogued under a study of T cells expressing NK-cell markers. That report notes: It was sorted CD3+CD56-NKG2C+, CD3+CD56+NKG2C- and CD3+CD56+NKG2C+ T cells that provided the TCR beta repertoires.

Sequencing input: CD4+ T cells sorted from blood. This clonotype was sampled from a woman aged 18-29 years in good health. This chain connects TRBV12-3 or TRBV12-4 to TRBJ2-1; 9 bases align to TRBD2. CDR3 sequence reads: CASVAGGSSYNEQFF. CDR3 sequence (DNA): TGTGCCAGCGTGGCGGGAGGGAGCTCCTACAATGAGCAGTTCTTC.